A single sample is the source of the 20 T cell receptor beta chains below, sequenced in a study of cytomegalovirus exposure and HLA in healthy donors. The PCR was carried out with 60 Vbeta primers and 13 Jbeta primers. Profiling relied on immunoSEQ multiplex PCR, and the TCRdb table lists in-frame clones only, not all of them. The sample lists about 140,000 clones, about two thirds seen once, with more than 4% in the top ten. Sequenced input: PBMCs. The receptors derive from a man between 60 and 70 years old in good health and CMV-seronegative.

This clone was observed once. The junction departs from the called germline gene at one end, perhaps through a read error. V is TRBV6-6 and J is TRBJ2-7; 10 bases agree with TRBD1. The CDR3 runs to 14 residues. Germline CDR1 and CDR2: MNHNY and SVGAGI (reference sequence). The CDR3 DNA sequence: TGTGCCGGCAGACAGGGGGCTACTACCTACGAGCAGTACTTC. Its translation: CAGRQGATTYEQYF.

V usage is TRBV7-6 and J usage is TRBJ1-5; D perhaps matches TRBD1 (6 bases). Germline loops: CDR1 SGHVS, CDR2 FNYEAQ. The CDR3 runs to 16 residues. Trimming removed 4 bases from V and 5 bases from J, with 18 bases in between. CDR3 DNA: TGTGCCAGCAGCTCGGGGGGGAGCAGGGGCGATCAGCCCCAGCATTTT. This sequence encodes CASSSGGSRGDQPQHF.

This clone has just one count. V gene TRBV30 combines with J gene TRBJ1-3; D gene uncertain. V was shortened by 2 bases and J by 3 bases, with 17 bases between the two germline ends. The CDR3 is 16 residues long. Germline V lookup: CDR1 GTSNPN, CDR2 SVGIG (reference sequence). Here the CDR3 reads CAWSPYLAAGGNTIYF. The CDR3 DNA sequence: TGTGCCTGGAGTCCTTATCTGGCCGCGGGTGGAAACACCATATATTTT.

This rearrangement joins TRBV29-1 to TRBJ2-1; 12 bases map to TRBD1. Looked up from germline, CDR1 is SQVTM and CDR2 is ANQGSEA. This CDR3 contains 13 residues. V dropped 6 bases and J dropped 7; count of bases not matched to a gene: 4. The CDR3 DNA sequence: TGCAGCGTGCCGGGACAGGGGGCGAATGAGCAGTTCTTC. This translates into CSVPGQGANEQFF.

The rearrangement uses TRBV5-1 and TRBJ2-3, with TRBD1 as a possible D gene (6 bases). The CDR3 has 16 amino acids. Germline CDR1 reads SGHRS; CDR2 reads YFSETQ. The V end was cut by 2 bases, the J end by 1 base, with 14 bases between. CDR3 sequence (DNA): TGCGCCAGCAGCTTTCAAATGGACAGTCGCACAGATACGCAGTATTTT. The encoded protein is CASSFQMDSRTDTQYF.

The chain joins TRBV28 to TRBJ2-7; 7 bases match TRBD1. J gave up 3 bases and V 2 bases, and 10 bases lay outside the gene matches. Germline CDR1 MDHEN, CDR2 SYDVKM. The CDR3 runs to 16 residues. The CDR3 region is CASSLRSPRQGYEQYF. CDR3 bases: TGTGCCAGCAGTTTAAGGAGCCCCCGACAGGGCTACGAGCAGTACTTC.

This sequence joins TRBV6-1 and TRBJ2-3; the match to TRBD2 covers 8 bases. The CDR3 is made up of 16 amino acids. V trimming: 6 bases; J trimming: 2 bases; junction bases outside the gene matches: 10. In germline, CDR1 is MNHNS, CDR2 SASEGT. The CDR3 protein is CASRELAGRTTDTQYF. CDR3 DNA: TGTGCCAGCAGGGAATTAGCGGGACGGACCACAGATACGCAGTATTTT.

The rearrangement links TRBV7-9 to TRBJ2-3; the match to TRBD2 covers 9 bases. This CDR3 comprises 17 residues. With 5 bases clipped from V and 3 bases from J, the junction kept 12 bases outside the gene matches. CDR1 SEHNR and CDR2 FQNEAQ come from the germline V gene (reference sequence). CDR3 amino acids: CASSRMGAGGRTDTQYF. In nucleotides, the CDR3 is TGTGCCAGCAGCCGCATGGGAGCGGGAGGACGGACAGATACGCAGTATTTT.

The table lists this clone with a few counts. This chain connects TRBV10-3 to TRBJ2-1; no reliable D call. The CDR3 length is 12 residues. V dropped 10 bases and J dropped 2 bases, with 9 bases sitting between them. CDR1 and CDR2 (germline): ENHRY, SYGVKD. DNA for the CDR3: TGTGCCACCGAGCAGGCCTACAATGAGCAGTTCTTC. This translates into CATEQAYNEQFF.

There are a few counts of this clone. The chain recombines TRBV6-5 with TRBJ2-7, with 7 bases lining up with TRBD1. After removal of 3 bases from V and 6 bases from J, the junction contained 5 bases not matched to a gene. Germline V lookup: CDR1 MNHEY, CDR2 SVGAGI. The CDR3 runs to 13 residues. The CDR3 sequence is CASSYLTGVEQYF. DNA for the CDR3: TGTGCCAGCAGTTATTTAACAGGGGTCGAGCAGTACTTC.

The chain couples TRBV7-8 to TRBJ2-7; possible D gene TRBD2, 6 bases. Trimming left V 2 bases short and J 8 bases short, with 19 bases between. The CDR3 sequence is 15 residues long. In germline, CDR1 is SGHVS, CDR2 FQNEAQ. CDR3 DNA sequence: TGTGCCAGCAGCTTAAACACTATTCCGGGGGACCAGCAGTACTTC. It is translated as CASSLNTIPGDQQYF.

This clone was recorded a few times. The V gene is TRBV6-1, the J gene TRBJ1-2; 12 bases are a match to TRBD1. Germline CDR1 MNHNS, CDR2 SASEGT. The CDR3 length is 16 residues. The trim removed 2 bases at V and 5 bases at J, leaving 6 bases unmatched. CDR3 DNA: TGTGCCAGCAGTGAATCTCCGGGACAGGGGGCTTATGGCTACACCTTC. Translation gives CASSESPGQGAYGYTF.

Only a few counts were recorded for this clone. The chain links TRBV10-3 to TRBJ1-6; 9 bases are a match to TRBD1. The CDR3 length is 14 residues. V lost 8 bases and J lost 8; bases outside the gene matches: 7. Germline CDR1 is ENHRY and CDR2 is SYGVKD. CDR3 amino acids: CAIRGQGEYSPLHF. CDR3 DNA: TGTGCCATCCGGGGACAGGGAGAGTATTCACCCCTCCACTTT.

CDR3 coding DNA: TGCGCCAGCAGCTTGCCGGCCCTTGGAGGGACCGGAGGCTACACCTTC. Translating it yields CASSLPALGGTGGYTF. This chain links TRBV5-1 with TRBJ1-2, with a possible D match to TRBD1 (5 bases). The CDR3 totals 16 residues. Germline values: CDR1 SGHRS, CDR2 YFSETQ. The V end lost 1 base, the J end lost 8 bases, and 21 bases lay between the germline ends.

The chain is built from TRBV28 and TRBJ2-3, with 7 bases fitting TRBD1. Trimming at V came to 6 bases and at J to 4 bases, leaving 1 base not matched to a gene. CDR1 MDHEN and CDR2 SYDVKM come from the germline V gene. The CDR3 covers 12 residues. The CDR3 DNA is TGTGCCAGCAGCACAGGGGCAGATACGCAGTATTTT. Translation gives CASSTGADTQYF.

The chain uses TRBV9 and TRBJ2-7, with D tentatively TRBD1 (6 bases). The V and J ends lost 4 bases and 3 bases respectively, with 23 bases between them. Germline loops: CDR1 SGDLS, CDR2 YYNGEE. The CDR3 is 17 residues long. The CDR3, as DNA: TGTGCCAGCAGCTCTCTCCCAGGCAGGGGAACCAACTACGAGCAGTACTTC. It codes for CASSSLPGRGTNYEQYF.

The CDR3: CASSPGAGHEQYF. CDR3 coding DNA: TGTGCCAGCAGCCCCGGCGCAGGCCACGAGCAGTACTTC. V gene TRBV7-9 combines with J gene TRBJ2-7; D not resolved. The V and J ends lost 5 bases and 5 bases respectively, with 13 bases between them. The CDR3 is made up of 13 amino acids. From germline, CDR1 is SEHNR and CDR2 FQNEAQ (reference sequence).

This clone occurred a few times. The J gene is TRBJ1-6, the V gene TRBV27, with 8 bases fitting TRBD1. CDR1 is MNHEY, CDR2 SMNVEV, per germline (reference sequence). The CDR3 has 17 residues. Trimming took 6 bases from V and 1 from J; bases not matched to a gene: 8. CDR3 sequence reads: CASRSRQGISYNSPLHF. The DNA for the CDR3 is TGTGCCAGCAGGTCCCGACAGGGGATTTCCTATAATTCACCCCTCCACTTT.

There are a few counts of this clone. This chain connects TRBV28 to TRBJ2-7; perhaps TRBD2 as D (6 bases). Trimming took off 7 bases at V and 0 bases at J, with 19 bases between the two ends. This CDR3 region has 16 residues. Looked up from germline, CDR1 is MDHEN and CDR2 is SYDVKM. The CDR3 DNA reads as TGTGCCAGCAAAAAACGACTAGTCATCAACTCCTACGAGCAGTACTTC. This gives the protein CASKKRLVINSYEQYF. The full variable domain, in which reference TRBV28 and TRBJ2-7 provide the parts outside the CDR3, is DVKVTQSSRYLVKRTGEKVFLECVQDMDHENMFWYRQDPGLGLRLIYFSYDVKMKEKGDIPEGYSVSREKKERFSLILESASTNQTSMYLCASKKRLVINSYEQYFGPGTRLTVT.

As for this clone: This sample includes further DNA sequences coding for the same CDR3. The chain links TRBV9 to TRBJ1-1; 7 positions agree with TRBD1. Trimming took 3 bases from V and 4 from J; bases not matched to a gene: 3. CDR1 is SGDLS, CDR2 YYNGEE, per germline. This CDR3 comprises 13 residues. DNA of the CDR3: TGTGCCAGCAGCGCGGCAGGGGGCACTGAAGCTTTCTTT. Protein: CASSAAGGTEAFF.